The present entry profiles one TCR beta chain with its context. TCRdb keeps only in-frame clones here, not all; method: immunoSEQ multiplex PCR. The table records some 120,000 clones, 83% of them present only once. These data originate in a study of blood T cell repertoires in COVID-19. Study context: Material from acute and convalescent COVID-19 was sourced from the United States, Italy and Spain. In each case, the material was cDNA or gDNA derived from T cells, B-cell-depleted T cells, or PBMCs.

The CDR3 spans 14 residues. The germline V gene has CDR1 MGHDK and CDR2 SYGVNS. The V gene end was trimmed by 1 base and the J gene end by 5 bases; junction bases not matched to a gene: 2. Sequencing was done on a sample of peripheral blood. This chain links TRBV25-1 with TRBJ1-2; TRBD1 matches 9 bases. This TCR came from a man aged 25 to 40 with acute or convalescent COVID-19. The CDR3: CASSEWGQGYGYTF. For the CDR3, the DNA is TGTGCCAGCAGTGAATGGGGACAGGGTTATGGCTACACCTTC.